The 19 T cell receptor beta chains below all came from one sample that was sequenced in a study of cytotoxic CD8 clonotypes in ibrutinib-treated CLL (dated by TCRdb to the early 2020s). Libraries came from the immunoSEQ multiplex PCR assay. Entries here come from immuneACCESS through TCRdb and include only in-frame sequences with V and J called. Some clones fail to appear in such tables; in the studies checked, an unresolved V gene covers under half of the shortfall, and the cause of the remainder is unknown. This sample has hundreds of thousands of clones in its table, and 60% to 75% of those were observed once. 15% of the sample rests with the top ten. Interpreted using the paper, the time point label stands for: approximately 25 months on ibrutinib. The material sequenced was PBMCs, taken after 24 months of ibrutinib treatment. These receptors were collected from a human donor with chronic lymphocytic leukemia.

The CDR3 loop is CASSQDRPTYEQYF. Here the CDR3 DNA reads TGCGCCAGCAGCCAAGACAGACCCACCTACGAGCAGTACTTC. The rearrangement joins TRBV4-1 to TRBJ2-7, with D unresolved. The length of the CDR3 is 14 residues. Per the germline V gene, CDR1 is MGHRA and CDR2 is YSYEKL. The V gene lost 0 bases and the J gene lost 2 bases, with 8 bases spanning the gap.

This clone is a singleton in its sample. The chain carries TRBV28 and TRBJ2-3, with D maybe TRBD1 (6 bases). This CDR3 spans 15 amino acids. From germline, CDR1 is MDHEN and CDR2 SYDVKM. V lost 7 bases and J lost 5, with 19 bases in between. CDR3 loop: CASKVDQGGRDTQYF. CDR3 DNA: TGTGCCAGCAAGGTAGACCAAGGGGGTAGAGATACGCAGTATTTT. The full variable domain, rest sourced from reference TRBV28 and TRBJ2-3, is DVKVTQSSRYLVKRTGEKVFLECVQDMDHENMFWYRQDPGLGLRLIYFSYDVKMKEKGDIPEGYSVSREKKERFSLILESASTNQTSMYLCASKVDQGGRDTQYFGPGTRLTVL.

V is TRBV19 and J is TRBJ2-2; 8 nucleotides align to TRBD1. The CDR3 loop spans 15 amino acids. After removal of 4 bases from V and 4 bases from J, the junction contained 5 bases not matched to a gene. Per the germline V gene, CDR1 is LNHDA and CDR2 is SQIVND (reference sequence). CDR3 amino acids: CASSTRQGSTGELFF. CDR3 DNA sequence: TGTGCCAGTAGTACGAGACAGGGGAGCACCGGGGAGCTGTTTTTT.

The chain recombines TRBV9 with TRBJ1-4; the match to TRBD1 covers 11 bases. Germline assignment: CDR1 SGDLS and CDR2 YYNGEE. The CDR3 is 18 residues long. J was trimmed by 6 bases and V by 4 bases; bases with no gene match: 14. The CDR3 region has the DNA TGTGCCAGCAGCCCCGGACAGGGGGCCTTGGGGACTTATGAAAAACTGTTTTTT. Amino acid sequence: CASSPGQGALGTYEKLFF.

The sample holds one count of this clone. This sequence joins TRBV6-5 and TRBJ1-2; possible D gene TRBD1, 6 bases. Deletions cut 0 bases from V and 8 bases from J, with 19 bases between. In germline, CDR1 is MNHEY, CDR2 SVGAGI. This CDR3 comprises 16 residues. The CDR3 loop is CASSYSKTRGITGYTF. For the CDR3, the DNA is TGTGCCAGCAGTTACTCGAAAACCAGGGGAATTACGGGCTACACCTTC.

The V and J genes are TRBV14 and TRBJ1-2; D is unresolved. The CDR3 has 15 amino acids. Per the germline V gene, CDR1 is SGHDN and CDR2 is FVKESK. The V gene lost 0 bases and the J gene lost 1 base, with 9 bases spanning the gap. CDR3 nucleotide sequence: TGTGCCAGCAGCCAAGACGGCGAGGGTAACTATGGCTACACCTTC. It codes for CASSQDGEGNYGYTF.

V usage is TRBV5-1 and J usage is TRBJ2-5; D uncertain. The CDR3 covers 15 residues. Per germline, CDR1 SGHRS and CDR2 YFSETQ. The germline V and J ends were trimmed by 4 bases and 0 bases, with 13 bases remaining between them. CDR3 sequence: CASSPGGANQETQYF. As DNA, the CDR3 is TGCGCCAGCAGCCCCGGTGGAGCGAACCAAGAGACCCAGTACTTC.

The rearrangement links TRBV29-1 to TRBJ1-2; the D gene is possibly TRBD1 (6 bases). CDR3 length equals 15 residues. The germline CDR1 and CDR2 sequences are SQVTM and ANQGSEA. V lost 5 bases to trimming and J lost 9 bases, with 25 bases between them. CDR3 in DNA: TGCAGCGTTAAAACAGGGTTGCGGCTAGATTATCGCTACACCTTC. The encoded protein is CSVKTGLRLDYRYTF.

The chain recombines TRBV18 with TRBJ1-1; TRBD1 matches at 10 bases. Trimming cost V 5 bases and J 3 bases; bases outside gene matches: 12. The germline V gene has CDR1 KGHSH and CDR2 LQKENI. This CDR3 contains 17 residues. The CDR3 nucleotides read TGTGCCAGCTCAGACAGTCCGACAGGGGGCTATTACACTGAAGCTTTCTTT. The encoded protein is CASSDSPTGGYYTEAFF.

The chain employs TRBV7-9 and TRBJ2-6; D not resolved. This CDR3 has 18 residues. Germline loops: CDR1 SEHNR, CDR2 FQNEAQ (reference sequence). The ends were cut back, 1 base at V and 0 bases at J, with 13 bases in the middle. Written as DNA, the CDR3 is TGTGCCAGCAGCTTAGGGCAGTACACCTTCTCTGGGGCCAACGTCCTGACTTTC. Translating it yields CASSLGQYTFSGANVLTF.

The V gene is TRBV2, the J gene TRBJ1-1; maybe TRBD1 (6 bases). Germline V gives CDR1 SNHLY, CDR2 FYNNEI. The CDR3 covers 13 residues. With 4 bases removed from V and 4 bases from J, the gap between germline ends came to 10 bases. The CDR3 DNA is TGTGCCAGCAGTGTCTACAGGGTCACTGAAGCTTTCTTT. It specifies CASSVYRVTEAFF.

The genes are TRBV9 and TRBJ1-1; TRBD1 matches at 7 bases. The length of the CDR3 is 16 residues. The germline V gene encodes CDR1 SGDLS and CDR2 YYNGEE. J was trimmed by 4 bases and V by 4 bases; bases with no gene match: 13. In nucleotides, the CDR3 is TGTGCCAGCAGCCCTCGGACAGGCTCCGGACCCACTGAAGCTTTCTTT. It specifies CASSPRTGSGPTEAFF.

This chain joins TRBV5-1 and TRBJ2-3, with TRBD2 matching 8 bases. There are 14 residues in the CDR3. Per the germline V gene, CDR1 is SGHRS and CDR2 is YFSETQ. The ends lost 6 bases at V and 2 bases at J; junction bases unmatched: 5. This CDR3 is CASMPGGFTDTQYF. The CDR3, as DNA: TGCGCCAGCATGCCGGGAGGGTTCACAGATACGCAGTATTTT. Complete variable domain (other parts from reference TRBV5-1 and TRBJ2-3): KAGVTQTPRYLIKTRGQQVTLSCSPISGHRSVSWYQQTPGQGLQFLFEYFSETQRNKGNFPGRFSGRQFSNSRSEMNVSTLELGDSALYLCASMPGGFTDTQYFGPGTRLTVL.

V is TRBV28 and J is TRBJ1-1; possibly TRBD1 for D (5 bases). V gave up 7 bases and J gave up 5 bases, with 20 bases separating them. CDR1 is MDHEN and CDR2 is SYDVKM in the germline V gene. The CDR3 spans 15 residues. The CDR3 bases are TGTGCCAGCACCTCACTACAGGTCCCAGTTACTGAAGCTTTCTTT. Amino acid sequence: CASTSLQVPVTEAFF.

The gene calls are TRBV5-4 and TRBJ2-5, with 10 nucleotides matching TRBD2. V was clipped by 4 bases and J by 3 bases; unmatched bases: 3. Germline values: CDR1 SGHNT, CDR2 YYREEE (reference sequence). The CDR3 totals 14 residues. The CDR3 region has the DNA TGTGCCAGCAGCATCGGACTAGCGGAAGAGACCCAGTACTTC. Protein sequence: CASSIGLAEETQYF.

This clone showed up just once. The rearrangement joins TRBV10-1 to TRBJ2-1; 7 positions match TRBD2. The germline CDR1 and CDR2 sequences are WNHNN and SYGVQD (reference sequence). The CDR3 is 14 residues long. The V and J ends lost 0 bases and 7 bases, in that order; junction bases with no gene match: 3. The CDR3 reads CASSESGGPNEQFF. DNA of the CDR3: TGCGCCAGCAGTGAGTCGGGAGGGCCAAATGAGCAGTTCTTC.

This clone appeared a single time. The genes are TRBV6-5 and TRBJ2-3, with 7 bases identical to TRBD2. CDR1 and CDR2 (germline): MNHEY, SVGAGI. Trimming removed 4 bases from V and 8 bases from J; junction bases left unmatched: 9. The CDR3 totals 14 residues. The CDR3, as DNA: TGTGCCAGCAGTTTGGGCGGGAGAAGTGGTACGCAGTATTTT. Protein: CASSLGGRSGTQYF.

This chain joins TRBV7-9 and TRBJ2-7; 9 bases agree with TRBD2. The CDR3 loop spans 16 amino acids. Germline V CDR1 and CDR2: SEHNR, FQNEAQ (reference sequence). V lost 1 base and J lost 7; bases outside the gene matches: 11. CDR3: CASSLDGGRAIGEQYF. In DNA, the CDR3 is TGTGCCAGCAGCTTAGATGGCGGGAGGGCCATTGGGGAGCAGTACTTC.

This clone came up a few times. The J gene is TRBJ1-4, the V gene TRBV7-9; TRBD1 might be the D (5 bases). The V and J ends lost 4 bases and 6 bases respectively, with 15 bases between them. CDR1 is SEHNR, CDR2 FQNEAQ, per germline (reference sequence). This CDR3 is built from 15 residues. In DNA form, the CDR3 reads TGTGCCAGCAGCTCTGTCAGTAGGGGCGATGAAAAACTGTTTTTT. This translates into CASSSVSRGDEKLFF.